This T cell receptor beta chain was documented in a study of shared clonotypes between healthy human individuals. Study-level information: There were three CD4 naive, three CD4 memory, two CD8 naive and one CD8 memory plates per donor.

Running of the assay took place at deep level. Evenly divided among several immunoSEQ plates was the genomic DNA of each subset. Here immunoSEQ multiplex PCR was the method, and the copy in TCRdb shows in-frame clones only, minus some. Here the sample spans 1.5 million to 2.5 million clones, over 85% being singletons. CD8 cells regarded as naive lacked CD45RO, were positively chosen for CCR7, and omitted terminally differentiated effector memory CD45RA+ cells. Healthy adults negative for HIV, lacking recent acute infections or vaccinations, served as donors. Looked up from germline, CDR1 is SGHRS and CDR2 is YFSETQ. V was trimmed by 4 bases and J by 0 bases, leaving 8 bases between them. The CDR3 is 13 amino acids.

This receptor was identified in a man between 18 and 29 years old in good health. The chain has TRBV5-1 and TRBJ2-7; a possible D gene is TRBD1 (6 bases). Sample: naive CD8+ T cells sorted from blood. The CDR3 DNA follows: TGCGCCAGCAGCCAGACAGGCTCCTACGAGCAGTACTTC. Translating it yields CASSQTGSYEQYF.